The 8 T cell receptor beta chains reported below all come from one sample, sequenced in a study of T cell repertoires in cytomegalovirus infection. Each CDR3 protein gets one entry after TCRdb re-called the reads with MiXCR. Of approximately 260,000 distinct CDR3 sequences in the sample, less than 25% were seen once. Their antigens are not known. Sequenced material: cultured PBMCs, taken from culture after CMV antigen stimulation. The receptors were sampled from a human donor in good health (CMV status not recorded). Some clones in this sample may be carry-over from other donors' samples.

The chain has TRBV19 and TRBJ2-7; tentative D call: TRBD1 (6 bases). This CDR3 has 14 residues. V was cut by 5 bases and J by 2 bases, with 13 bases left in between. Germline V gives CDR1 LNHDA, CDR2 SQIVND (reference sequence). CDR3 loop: CASSLRGSAYEQYF. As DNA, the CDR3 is TGTGCCAGTAGTTTGAGGGGGTCTGCCTACGAGCAGTACTTC.

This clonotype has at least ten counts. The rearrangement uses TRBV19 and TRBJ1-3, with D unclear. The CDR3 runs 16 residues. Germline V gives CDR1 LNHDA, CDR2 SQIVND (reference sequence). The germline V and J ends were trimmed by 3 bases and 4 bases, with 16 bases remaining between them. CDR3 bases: TGTGCCAGTAGTATTTTAGGCGGGATCACCGGAAACACCATATATTTT. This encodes CASSILGGITGNTIYF.

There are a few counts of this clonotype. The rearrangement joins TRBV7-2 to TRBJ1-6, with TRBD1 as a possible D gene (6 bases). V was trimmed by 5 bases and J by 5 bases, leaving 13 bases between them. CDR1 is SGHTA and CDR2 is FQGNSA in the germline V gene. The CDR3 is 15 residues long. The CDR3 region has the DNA TGTGCCAGCAGCCCACGGACAGCACATAATTCACCCCTCCACTTT. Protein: CASSPRTAHNSPLHF.

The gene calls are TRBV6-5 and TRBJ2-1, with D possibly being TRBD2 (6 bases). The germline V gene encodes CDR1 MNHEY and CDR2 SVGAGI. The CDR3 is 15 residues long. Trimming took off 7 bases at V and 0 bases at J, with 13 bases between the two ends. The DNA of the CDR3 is TGTGCCAGCAAACTCGCGGGGAGCTCCTACAATGAGCAGTTCTTC. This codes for CASKLAGSSYNEQFF.

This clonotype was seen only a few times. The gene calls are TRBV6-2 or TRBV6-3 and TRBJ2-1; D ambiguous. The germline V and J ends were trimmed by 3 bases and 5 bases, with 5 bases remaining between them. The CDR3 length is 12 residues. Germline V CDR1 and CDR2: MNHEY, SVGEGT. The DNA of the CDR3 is TGTGCCAGCAGTTATTCTCACAATGAGCAGTTCTTC. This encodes CASSYSHNEQFF.

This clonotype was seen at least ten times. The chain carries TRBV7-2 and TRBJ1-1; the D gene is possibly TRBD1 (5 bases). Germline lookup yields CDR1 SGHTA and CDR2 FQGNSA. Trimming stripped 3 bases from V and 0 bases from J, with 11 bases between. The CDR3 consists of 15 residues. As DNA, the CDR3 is TGTGCCAGCAGCTTTCAGGGAACCATGAACACTGAAGCTTTCTTT. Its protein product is CASSFQGTMNTEAFF.

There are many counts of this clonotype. CDR3 DNA sequence: TGTGCCAGCAGCTTAGGTTTCGGGACAGCCACACAAGAGCAAGAGACCCAGTACTTC. It codes for CASSLGFGTATQEQETQYF. This chain uses TRBV7-9 with TRBJ2-5, with TRBD1 matching over 7 bases. Losses at the gene ends were 1 base for V and 2 bases for J; bases not matched to a gene: 16. The CDR3 runs 19 residues. Germline CDR1 reads SEHNR; CDR2 reads FQNEAQ (reference sequence).

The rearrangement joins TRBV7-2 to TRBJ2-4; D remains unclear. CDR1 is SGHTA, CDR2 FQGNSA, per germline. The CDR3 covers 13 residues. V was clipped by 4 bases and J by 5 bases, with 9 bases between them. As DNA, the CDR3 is TGTGCCAGCAGCTCCCGGGTCCAAAACATTCAGTACTTC. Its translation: CASSSRVQNIQYF.